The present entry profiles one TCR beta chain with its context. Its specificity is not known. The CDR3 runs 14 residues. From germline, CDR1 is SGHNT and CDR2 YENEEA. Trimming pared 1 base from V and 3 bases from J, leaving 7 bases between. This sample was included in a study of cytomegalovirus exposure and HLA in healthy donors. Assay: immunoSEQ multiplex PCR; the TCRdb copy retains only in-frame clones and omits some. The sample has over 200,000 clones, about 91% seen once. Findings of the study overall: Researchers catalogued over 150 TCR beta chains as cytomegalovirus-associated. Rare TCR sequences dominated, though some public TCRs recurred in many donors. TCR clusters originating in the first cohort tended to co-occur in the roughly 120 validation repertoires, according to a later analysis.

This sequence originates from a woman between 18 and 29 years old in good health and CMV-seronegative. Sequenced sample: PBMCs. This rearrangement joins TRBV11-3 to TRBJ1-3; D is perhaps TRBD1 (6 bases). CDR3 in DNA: TGTGCCAGCAGCTTAGGGACAGTTGGAAACACCATATATTTT. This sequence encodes CASSLGTVGNTIYF.